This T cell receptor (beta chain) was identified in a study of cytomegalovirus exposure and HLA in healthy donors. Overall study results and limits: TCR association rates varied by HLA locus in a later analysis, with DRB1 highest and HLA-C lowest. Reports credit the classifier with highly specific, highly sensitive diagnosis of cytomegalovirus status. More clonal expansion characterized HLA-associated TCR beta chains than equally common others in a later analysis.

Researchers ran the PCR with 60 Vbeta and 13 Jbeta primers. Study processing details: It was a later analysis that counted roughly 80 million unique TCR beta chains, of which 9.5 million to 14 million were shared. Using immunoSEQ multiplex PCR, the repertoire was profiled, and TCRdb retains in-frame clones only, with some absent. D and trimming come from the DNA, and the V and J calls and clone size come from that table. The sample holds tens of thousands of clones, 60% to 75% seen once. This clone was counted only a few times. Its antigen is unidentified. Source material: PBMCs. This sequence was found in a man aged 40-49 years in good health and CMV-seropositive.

DNA for the CDR3: TGCGCCAGCAGTGCCCTGGCCTCGGAGGAGACCCAGTACTTC. This codes for CASSALASEETQYF. The rearrangement joins TRBV10-1 to TRBJ2-5; D is ambiguous. Germline V gene sequence: CDR1 WNHNN, CDR2 SYGVQD (reference sequence). V was shortened by 4 bases and J by 5 bases, with 14 bases between the two germline ends. The CDR3 extends over 14 amino acids.